This TCR beta chain was captured by sequencing in a study of spatial heterogeneity in lung cancer. Time point given: sample taken at primary tumor resection. The study sequenced unsorted whole RNA from tumor, nontumor lung or frozen PBMC. The cohort: some 70 early-stage, untreated non-small cell lung cancer patients. Overall study results and limits: Resection blood, more than follow-up blood, showed ubiquitous expanded tumor TCRs.

The table lists this clonotype with many counts. Its antigen is currently unknown. TCRdb redid the calling of the 5' RACE reads with MiXCR, one entry per CDR3 protein. The table lists some 85,000 distinct CDR3 sequences, about 20% of them singletons. V gave up 1 base and J gave up 7 bases; unmatched junction bases: 14. The V gene's germline CDR1 is LNHNV and CDR2 YYDKDF (reference sequence). The CDR3 is 19 amino acids. This TCR derives from a male donor with early-stage non-small cell lung cancer. The V gene is TRBV15, the J gene TRBJ2-1; 12 bases map to TRBD2. This material consisted of PBMCs, taken at surgery. Here the CDR3 reads CATSRAGQGGLAGGNEQFF. The CDR3 DNA reads as TGTGCCACCAGCAGAGCAGGGCAGGGCGGGCTAGCGGGAGGGAATGAGCAGTTCTTC.